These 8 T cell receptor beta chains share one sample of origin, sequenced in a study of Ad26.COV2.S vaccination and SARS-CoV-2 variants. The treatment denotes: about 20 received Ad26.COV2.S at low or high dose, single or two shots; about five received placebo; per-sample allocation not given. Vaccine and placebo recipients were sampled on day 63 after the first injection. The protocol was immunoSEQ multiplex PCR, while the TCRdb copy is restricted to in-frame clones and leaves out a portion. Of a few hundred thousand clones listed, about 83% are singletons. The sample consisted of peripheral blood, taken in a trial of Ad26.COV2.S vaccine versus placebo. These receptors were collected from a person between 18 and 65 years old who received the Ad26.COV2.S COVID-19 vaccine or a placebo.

Here the CDR3 reads CASTSQGRGYTF. DNA for the CDR3: TGTGCCAGCACATCACAGGGTCGGGGCTACACCTTC. The chain has TRBV5-4 and TRBJ1-2; possibly TRBD1 for D (6 bases). Looked up from germline, CDR1 is SGHNT and CDR2 is YYREEE (reference sequence). V was clipped by 6 bases and J by 8 bases, with 14 bases between them. The CDR3 totals 12 residues.

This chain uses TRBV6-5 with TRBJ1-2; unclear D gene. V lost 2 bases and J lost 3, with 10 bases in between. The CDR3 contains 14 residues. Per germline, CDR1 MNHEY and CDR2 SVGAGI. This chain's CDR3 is CASSYGGVYYGYTF. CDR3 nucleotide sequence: TGTGCCAGCAGTTACGGTGGGGTGTACTATGGCTACACCTTC.

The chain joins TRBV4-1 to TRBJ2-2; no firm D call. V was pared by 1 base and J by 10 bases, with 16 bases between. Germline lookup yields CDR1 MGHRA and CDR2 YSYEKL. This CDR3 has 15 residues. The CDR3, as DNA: TGCGCCAGCAGCCAAGGCCGGATGGTCAGGCAGGAGCTGTTTTTT. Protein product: CASSQGRMVRQELFF.

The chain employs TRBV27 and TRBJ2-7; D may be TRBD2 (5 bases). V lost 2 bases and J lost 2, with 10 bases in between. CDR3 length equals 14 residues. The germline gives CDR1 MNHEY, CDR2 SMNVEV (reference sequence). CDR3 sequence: CASSLGLATYEQYF. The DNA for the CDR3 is TGTGCCAGCAGTTTAGGGCTAGCTACCTACGAGCAGTACTTC.

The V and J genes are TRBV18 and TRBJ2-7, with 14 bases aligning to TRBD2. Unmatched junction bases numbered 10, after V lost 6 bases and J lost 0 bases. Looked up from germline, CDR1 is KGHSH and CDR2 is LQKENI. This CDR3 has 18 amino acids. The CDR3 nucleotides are TGTGCCAGCTCCCACAGGACTAGCGGGGGGTCCCCCTCCTACGAGCAGTACTTC. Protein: CASSHRTSGGSPSYEQYF.

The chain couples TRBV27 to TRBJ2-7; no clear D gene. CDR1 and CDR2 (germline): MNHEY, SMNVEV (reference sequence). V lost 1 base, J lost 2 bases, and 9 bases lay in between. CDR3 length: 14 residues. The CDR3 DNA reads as TGTGCCAGCAGTTTATTCCTATCGGCCTACGAGCAGTACTTC. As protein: CASSLFLSAYEQYF.

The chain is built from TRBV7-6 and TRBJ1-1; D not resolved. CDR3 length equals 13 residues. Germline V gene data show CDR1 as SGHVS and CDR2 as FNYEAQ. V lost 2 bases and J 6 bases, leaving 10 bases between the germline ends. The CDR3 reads CASSLTGIAEAFF. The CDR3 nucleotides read TGTGCCAGCAGCTTAACCGGAATTGCTGAAGCTTTCTTT.

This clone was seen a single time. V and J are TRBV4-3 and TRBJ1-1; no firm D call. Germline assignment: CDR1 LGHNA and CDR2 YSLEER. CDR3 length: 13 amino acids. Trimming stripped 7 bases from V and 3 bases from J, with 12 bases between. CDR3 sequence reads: CASNFRLDTEAFF. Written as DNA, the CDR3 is TGCGCCAGCAATTTTCGGTTGGACACTGAAGCTTTCTTT.